Sequencing of this T cell receptor beta chain was carried out in a study of T cells in Graves' hyperthyroidism and ophthalmopathy. V shed 4 bases and J 5 bases; nucleotides not matched to a gene: 7. The CDR3 runs 14 residues. Germline V gene data show CDR1 as MGHRA and CDR2 as YSYEKL. This clonotype was observed a handful of times. Newly diagnosed hyperthyroidism, duration under 2 months, in patients aged 18 to 65. Amplified TCR beta CDR3 regions derived from RNA transcripts. HTBI primers were used for first-round RT-PCR of the TCR CDR3. TCRdb reprocessed the multiplex PCR reads via MiXCR and lists one record per CDR3 protein. The data show approximately 420,000 distinct CDR3 sequences, roughly 13% seen once.

This chain connects TRBV4-1 to TRBJ1-2; 7 bases match TRBD1. This clonotype was sampled from a woman aged 18 to 35 with Graves' hyperthyroidism. The sequenced material came from blood. DNA for the CDR3: TGCGCCAGCAGCCCAGGACAGGACATATATGGCTACACCTTC. This encodes CASSPGQDIYGYTF.